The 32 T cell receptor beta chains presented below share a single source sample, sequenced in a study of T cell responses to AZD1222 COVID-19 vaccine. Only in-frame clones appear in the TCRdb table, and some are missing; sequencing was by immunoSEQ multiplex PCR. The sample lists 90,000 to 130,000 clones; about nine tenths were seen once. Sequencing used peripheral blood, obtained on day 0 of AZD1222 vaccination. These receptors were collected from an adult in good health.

The CDR3, as DNA: TGCGCCAGCAGCCCAGGCCCTAGCGGGACGTATGAGCAGTTCTTC. Its protein is CASSPGPSGTYEQFF. This sequence joins TRBV4-1 and TRBJ2-1; 9 bases fit TRBD2. V lost 4 bases, J lost 8 bases, and 9 bases stayed unmatched. The germline V gene encodes CDR1 MGHRA and CDR2 YSYEKL. This CDR3 spans 15 amino acids.

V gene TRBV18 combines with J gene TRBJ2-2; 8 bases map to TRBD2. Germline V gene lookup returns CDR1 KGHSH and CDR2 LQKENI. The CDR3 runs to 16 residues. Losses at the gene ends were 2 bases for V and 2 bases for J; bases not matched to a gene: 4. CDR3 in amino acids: CASSPNAGGNTGELFF. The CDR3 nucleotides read TGTGCCAGCTCACCAAATGCGGGAGGTAACACCGGGGAGCTGTTTTTT.

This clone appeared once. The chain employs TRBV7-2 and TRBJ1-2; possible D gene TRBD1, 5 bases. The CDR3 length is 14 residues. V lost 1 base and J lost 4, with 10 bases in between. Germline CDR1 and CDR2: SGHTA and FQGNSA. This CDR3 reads CASSLGGFGYGYTF. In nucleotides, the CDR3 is TGTGCCAGCAGCTTAGGGGGGTTTGGCTATGGCTACACCTTC.

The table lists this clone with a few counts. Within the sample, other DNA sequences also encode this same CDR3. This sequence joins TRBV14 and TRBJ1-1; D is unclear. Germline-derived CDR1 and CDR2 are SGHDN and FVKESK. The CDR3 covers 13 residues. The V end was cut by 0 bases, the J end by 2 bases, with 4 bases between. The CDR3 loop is CASSQDRNTEAFF. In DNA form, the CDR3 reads TGTGCCAGCAGCCAAGATCGCAACACTGAAGCTTTCTTT.

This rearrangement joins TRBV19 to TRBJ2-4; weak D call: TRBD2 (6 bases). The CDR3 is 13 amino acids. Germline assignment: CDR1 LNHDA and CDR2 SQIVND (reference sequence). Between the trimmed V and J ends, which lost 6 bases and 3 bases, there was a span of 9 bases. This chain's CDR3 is CASSQGGKNIQYF. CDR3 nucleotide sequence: TGTGCCAGTAGCCAGGGAGGCAAAAACATTCAGTACTTC.

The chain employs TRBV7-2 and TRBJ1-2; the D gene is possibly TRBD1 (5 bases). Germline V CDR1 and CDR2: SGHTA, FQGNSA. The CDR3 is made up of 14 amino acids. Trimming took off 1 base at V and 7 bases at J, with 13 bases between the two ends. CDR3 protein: CASSLGPGRPGYTF. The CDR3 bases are TGTGCCAGCAGCTTAGGACCGGGGCGTCCTGGCTACACCTTC. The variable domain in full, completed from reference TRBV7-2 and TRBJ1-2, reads GAGVSQSPSNKVTEKGKDVELRCDPISGHTALYWYRQSLGQGLEFLIYFQGNSAPDKSGLPSDRFSAERTGGSVSTLTIQRTQQEDSAVYLCASSLGPGRPGYTFGSGTRLTVV.

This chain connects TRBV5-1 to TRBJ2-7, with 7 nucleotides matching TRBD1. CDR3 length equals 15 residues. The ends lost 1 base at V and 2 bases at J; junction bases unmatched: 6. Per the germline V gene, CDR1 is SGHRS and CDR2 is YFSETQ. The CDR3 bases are TGCGCCAGCAGCTTGTCCGGGACAGACACCTACGAGCAGTACTTC. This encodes CASSLSGTDTYEQYF.

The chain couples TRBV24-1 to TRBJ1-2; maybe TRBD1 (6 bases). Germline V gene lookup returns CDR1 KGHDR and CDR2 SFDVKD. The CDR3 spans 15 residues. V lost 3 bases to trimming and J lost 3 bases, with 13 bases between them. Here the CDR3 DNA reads TGTGCCACCAGTGATCCTACCCCAGGGGACTATGGCTACACCTTC. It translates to CATSDPTPGDYGYTF.

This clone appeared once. DNA for the CDR3: TGTGCCAGCTCGCACATCCAACCGGACCTCTATGGCTACACCTTC. It translates to CASSHIQPDLYGYTF. The V and J genes are TRBV18 and TRBJ1-2; no definite D call. CDR3 size: 15 residues. V shed 6 bases and J shed 4 bases, with 18 bases lying between them. Germline loops: CDR1 KGHSH, CDR2 LQKENI.

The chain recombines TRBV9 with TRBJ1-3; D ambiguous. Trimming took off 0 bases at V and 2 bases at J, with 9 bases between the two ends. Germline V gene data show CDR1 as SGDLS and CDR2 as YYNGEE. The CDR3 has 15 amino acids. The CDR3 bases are TGTGCCAGCAGCGTAGGTGCCGGGCCTGGAAACACCATATATTTT. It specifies CASSVGAGPGNTIYF.

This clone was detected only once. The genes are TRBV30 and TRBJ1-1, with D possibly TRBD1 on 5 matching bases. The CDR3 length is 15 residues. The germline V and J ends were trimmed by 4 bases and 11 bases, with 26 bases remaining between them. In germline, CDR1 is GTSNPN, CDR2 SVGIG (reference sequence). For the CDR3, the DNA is TGTGCCTGGACCAGAGCACTCGGGACCCTAGGTGAGGCTTTCTTT. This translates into CAWTRALGTLGEAFF. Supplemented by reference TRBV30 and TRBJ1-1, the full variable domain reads SQTIHQWPATLVQPVGSPLSLECTVEGTSNPNLYWYRQAAGRGLQLLFYSVGIGQISSEVPQNLSASRPQDRQFILSSKKLLLSDSGFYLCAWTRALGTLGEAFFGQGTRLTVV.

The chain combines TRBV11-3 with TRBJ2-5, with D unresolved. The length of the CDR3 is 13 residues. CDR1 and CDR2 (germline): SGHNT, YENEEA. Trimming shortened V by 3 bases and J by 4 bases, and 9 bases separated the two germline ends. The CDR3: CASSFTTGETQYF. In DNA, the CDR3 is TGTGCCAGCAGCTTTACGACCGGAGAGACCCAGTACTTC.

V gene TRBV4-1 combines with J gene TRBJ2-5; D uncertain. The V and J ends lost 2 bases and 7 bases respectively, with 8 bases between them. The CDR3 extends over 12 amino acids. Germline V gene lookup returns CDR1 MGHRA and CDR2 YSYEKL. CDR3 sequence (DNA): TGCGCCAGCAGCCAACTGACCGGGACCCAGTACTTC. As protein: CASSQLTGTQYF.

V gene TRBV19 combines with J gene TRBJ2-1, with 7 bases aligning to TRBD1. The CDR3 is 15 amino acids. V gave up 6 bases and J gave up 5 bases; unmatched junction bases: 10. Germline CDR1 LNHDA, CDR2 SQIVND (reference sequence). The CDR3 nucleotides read TGTGCCAGTAGGGCCGACAGGGCAAGAAACAATGAGCAGTTCTTC. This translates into CASRADRARNNEQFF.

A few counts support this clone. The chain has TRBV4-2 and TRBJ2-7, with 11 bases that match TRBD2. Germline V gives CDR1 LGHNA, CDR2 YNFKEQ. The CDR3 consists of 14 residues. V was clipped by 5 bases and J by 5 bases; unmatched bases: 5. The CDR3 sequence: CASSVAGGLDEQYF. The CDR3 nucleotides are TGTGCCAGCAGCGTAGCGGGGGGGCTCGACGAGCAGTACTTC.

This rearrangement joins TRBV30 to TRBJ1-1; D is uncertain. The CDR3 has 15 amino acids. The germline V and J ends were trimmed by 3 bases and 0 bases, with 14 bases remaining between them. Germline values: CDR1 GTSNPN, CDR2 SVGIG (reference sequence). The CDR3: CAWSPVHGVNTEAFF. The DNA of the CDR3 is TGTGCCTGGAGCCCCGTTCACGGGGTGAACACTGAAGCTTTCTTT.

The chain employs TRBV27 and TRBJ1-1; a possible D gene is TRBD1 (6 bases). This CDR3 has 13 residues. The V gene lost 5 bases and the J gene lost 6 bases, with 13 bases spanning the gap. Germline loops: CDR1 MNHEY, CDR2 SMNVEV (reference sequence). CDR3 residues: CASSQDRPPEAFF. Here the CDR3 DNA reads TGTGCCAGCAGTCAAGACAGGCCCCCTGAAGCTTTCTTT.

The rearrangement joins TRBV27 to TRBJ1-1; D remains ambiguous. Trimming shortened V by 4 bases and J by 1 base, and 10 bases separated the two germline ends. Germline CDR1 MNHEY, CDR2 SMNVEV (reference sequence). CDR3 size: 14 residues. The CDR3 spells CASSSPAANTEAFF. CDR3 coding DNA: TGTGCCAGCAGTTCCCCGGCGGCGAACACTGAAGCTTTCTTT.

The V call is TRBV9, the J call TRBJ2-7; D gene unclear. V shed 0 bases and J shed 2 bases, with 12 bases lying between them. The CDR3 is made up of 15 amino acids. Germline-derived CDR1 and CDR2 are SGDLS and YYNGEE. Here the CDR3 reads CASSVALATTYEQYF. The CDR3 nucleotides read TGTGCCAGCAGCGTAGCGTTGGCCACAACCTACGAGCAGTACTTC.

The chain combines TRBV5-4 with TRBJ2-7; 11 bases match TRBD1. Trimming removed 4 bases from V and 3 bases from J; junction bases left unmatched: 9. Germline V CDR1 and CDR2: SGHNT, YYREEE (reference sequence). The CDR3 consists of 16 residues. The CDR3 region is CASSLAGTGGSYEQYF. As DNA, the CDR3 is TGTGCCAGCAGCCTAGCGGGGACAGGGGGTAGCTACGAGCAGTACTTC.

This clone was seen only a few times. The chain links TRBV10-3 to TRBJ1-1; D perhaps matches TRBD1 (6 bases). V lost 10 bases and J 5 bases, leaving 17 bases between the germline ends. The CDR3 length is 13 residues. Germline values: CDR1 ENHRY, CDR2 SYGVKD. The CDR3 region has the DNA TGTGCCACCCGACTCGGGGGGCAAACTGAAGCTTTCTTT. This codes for CATRLGGQTEAFF.

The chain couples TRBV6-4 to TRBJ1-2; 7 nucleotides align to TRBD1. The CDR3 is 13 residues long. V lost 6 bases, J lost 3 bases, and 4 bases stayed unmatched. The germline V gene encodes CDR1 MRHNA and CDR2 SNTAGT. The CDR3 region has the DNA TGTGCCAGCAGGAATCAGGGGGACTATGGCTACACCTTC. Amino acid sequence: CASRNQGDYGYTF.

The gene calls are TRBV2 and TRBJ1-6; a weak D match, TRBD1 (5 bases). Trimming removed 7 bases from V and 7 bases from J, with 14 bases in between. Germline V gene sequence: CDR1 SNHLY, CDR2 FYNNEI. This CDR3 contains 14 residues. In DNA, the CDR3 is TGTGCCAGCACCCCCCGGTGGGGGAATTCACCCCTCCACTTT. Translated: CASTPRWGNSPLHF.

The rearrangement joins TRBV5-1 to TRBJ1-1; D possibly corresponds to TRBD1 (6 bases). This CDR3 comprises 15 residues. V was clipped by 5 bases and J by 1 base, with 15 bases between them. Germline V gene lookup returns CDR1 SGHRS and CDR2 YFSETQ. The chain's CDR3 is CASSSGGQSNTEAFF. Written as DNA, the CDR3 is TGCGCCAGCAGTAGTGGTGGACAGTCGAACACTGAAGCTTTCTTT.

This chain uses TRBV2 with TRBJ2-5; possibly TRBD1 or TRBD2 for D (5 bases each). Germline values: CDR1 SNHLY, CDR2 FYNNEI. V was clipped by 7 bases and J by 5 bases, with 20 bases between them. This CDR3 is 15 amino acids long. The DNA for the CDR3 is TGTGCCAGCACAAGGTGGAGCTCAGAGGGGGAGACCCAGTACTTC. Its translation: CASTRWSSEGETQYF.

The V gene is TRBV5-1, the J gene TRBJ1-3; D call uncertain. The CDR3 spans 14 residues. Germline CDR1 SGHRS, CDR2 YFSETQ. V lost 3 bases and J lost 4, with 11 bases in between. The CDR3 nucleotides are TGCGCCAGCAGCTACCTGGACGGAGGAAACACCATATATTTT. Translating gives CASSYLDGGNTIYF.

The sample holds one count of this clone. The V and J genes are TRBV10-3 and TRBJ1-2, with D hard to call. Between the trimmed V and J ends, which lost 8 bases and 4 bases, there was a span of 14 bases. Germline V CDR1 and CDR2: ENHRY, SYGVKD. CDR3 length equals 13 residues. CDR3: CAIAPTGVYGYTF. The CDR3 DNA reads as TGTGCCATCGCCCCCACGGGTGTCTATGGCTACACCTTC.

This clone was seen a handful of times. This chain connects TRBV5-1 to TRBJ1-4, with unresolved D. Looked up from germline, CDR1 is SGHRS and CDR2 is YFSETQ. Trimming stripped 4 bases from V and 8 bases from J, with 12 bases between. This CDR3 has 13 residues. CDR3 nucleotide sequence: TGCGCCAGCAGCCTGAGCGGGCGAGAAAAACTGTTTTTT. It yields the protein CASSLSGREKLFF.

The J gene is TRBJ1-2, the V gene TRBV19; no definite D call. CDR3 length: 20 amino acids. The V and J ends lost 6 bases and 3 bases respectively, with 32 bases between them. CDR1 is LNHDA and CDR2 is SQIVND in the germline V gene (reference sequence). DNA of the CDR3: TGTGCCAGTAGGCTGAAAGGGAACACGCGCCTAAATGGTGATGACTATGGCTACACCTTC. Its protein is CASRLKGNTRLNGDDYGYTF.

CDR3 protein: CASSRSPTVSSGNTIYF. CDR3 nucleotides: TGCGCCAGCAGCCGATCTCCGACCGTTAGCTCTGGAAACACCATATATTTT. The chain combines TRBV4-1 with TRBJ1-3; unclear D gene. The V end lost 4 bases, the J end lost 0 bases, and 16 bases lay between the germline ends. Germline CDR1 MGHRA, CDR2 YSYEKL. The CDR3 loop spans 17 amino acids.

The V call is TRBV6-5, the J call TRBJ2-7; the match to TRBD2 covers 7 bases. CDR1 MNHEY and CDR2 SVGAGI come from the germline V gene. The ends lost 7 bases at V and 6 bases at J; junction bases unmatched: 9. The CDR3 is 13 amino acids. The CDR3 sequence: CASKRDVPPEQYF. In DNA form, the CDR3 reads TGTGCCAGCAAGCGGGACGTCCCTCCCGAGCAGTACTTC.

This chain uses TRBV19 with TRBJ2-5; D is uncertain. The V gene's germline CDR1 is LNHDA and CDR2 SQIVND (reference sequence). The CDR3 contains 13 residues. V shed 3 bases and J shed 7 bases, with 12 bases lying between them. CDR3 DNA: TGTGCCAGTAGTATCCTGGTGCGTCGGACCCAGTACTTC. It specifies CASSILVRRTQYF. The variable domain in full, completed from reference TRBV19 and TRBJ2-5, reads DGGITQSPKYLFRKEGQNVTLSCEQNLNHDAMYWYRQDPGQGLRLIYYSQIVNDFQKGDIAEGYSVSREKKESFPLTVTSAQKNPTAFYLCASSILVRRTQYFGPGTRLLVL.